The 30 T cell receptor beta chains in this list originate from one sample, sequenced in a study of response to subunit inactivated influenza vaccine (dated by TCRdb to 2016 to 2019). Library preparation used RT-PCR. These reads were obtained on an Illumina HiSeq 2500. TCRdb ran its own pipeline on the public reads, namely fastp trimming at Q25 and MiXCR clone calling, and kept in-frame beta chains. Each entry is one CDR3 protein sequence, shown with its most common DNA and genes. The table for this sample lists 500,000 to 600,000 distinct CDR3 sequences; approximately 12% of them were counted only once. The top ten constitute about 9.4% of the sample. Sample: PBMCs from blood, taken on the day of vaccination. Source of these receptors: a man aged 50 to 60 who received an inactivated influenza vaccine. Donor details come from another sample of the same person, matched by shared clones.

This clonotype was observed a few times. The chain links TRBV5-8 to TRBJ2-1; D is undetermined. V was pared by 3 bases and J by 4 bases, with 5 bases between. CDR1 is SGHTS and CDR2 is YDEGEE in the germline V gene. This CDR3 region has 12 residues. CDR3 DNA sequence: TGTGCCAGCAGCTCCCAATACAATGAGCAGTTCTTC. It is translated as CASSSQYNEQFF.

The V gene is TRBV6-1, the J gene TRBJ2-6; 7 bases are shared with TRBD1. The CDR3 is 15 residues long. Trimming cost V 6 bases and J 2 bases; bases outside gene matches: 4. Germline lookup yields CDR1 MNHNS and CDR2 SASEGT. This CDR3 is CASRSGQAGANVLTF. In DNA, the CDR3 is TGTGCCAGCAGGTCCGGACAGGCTGGGGCCAACGTCCTGACTTTC.

The table lists this clonotype with a few counts. The genes are TRBV5-6 and TRBJ1-1, with TRBD1 identical over 9 bases. The germline V gene encodes CDR1 SGHDT and CDR2 YYEEEE. This CDR3 is built from 17 residues. V lost 2 bases to trimming and J lost 0 bases; unmatched junction nucleotides: 8. As DNA, the CDR3 is TGTGCCAGCAGCTTACTTACCGGGACAGGGATGAACACTGAAGCTTTCTTT. As protein: CASSLLTGTGMNTEAFF.

The rearrangement links TRBV15 to TRBJ2-7; D gene uncertain. This CDR3 contains 13 residues. The V and J ends lost 5 bases and 3 bases respectively, with 11 bases between them. In germline, CDR1 is LNHNV, CDR2 YYDKDF (reference sequence). The CDR3 coding sequence is TGTGCCACCAGCTTACGACATAACTACGAGCAGTACTTC. It is translated as CATSLRHNYEQYF.

This clonotype was counted ten times or more. The chain uses TRBV12-3 or TRBV12-4 and TRBJ2-2, with no clear D. This CDR3 region has 14 residues. Trimming took 5 bases from V and 4 from J, leaving 11 bases between them. CDR3 bases: TGTGCCAGCAGTCCTAGGTGGGCCACCGGGGAGCTGTTTTTT. It codes for CASSPRWATGELFF.

In this sample, this clonotype turned up a few times. The V call is TRBV10-3, the J call TRBJ2-2, with unresolved D. Trimming took off 0 bases at V and 7 bases at J, with 6 bases between the two ends. The germline gives CDR1 ENHRY, CDR2 SYGVKD. The length of the CDR3 is 13 residues. CDR3 sequence reads: CAISESAGGELFF. For the CDR3, the DNA is TGTGCCATCAGTGAGTCCGCCGGCGGGGAGCTGTTTTTT.

This rearrangement joins TRBV20-1 to TRBJ1-5; D is perhaps TRBD1 (6 bases). From germline, CDR1 is DFQATT and CDR2 SNEGSKA (reference sequence). This CDR3 spans 14 amino acids. Trimming shortened V by 7 bases and J by 6 bases, and 19 bases separated the two germline ends. The CDR3 bases are TGCAGTGTGGGAGCGGGGGGCTTGGGTCAGCCCCAGCATTTT. Translation: CSVGAGGLGQPQHF.

This rearrangement joins TRBV2 to TRBJ2-2; TRBD2 matches at 8 bases. The length of the CDR3 is 14 residues. The ends lost 6 bases at V and 6 bases at J; junction bases unmatched: 6. Germline CDR1 and CDR2: SNHLY and FYNNEI. The CDR3 bases are TGTGCCAGCAGAGGTGCAGCGGGGGCCGGGGAGCTGTTTTTT. Amino acids: CASRGAAGAGELFF.

In this sample, this clonotype turned up many times. The V and J genes are TRBV7-2 and TRBJ2-1, with 9 bases lining up with TRBD1. The CDR3 is 15 amino acids. Germline loops: CDR1 SGHTA, CDR2 FQGNSA. The V gene end was trimmed by 5 bases and the J gene end by 3 bases; junction bases not matched to a gene: 5. CDR3 nucleotide sequence: TGTGCCAGCAGCCTGGACAGGGGTGTCTACAATGAGCAGTTCTTC. Protein: CASSLDRGVYNEQFF.

V and J are TRBV4-1 and TRBJ1-2; a weak D match, TRBD1 (6 bases). Between the trimmed V and J ends, which lost 3 bases and 0 bases, there was a span of 17 bases. Per the germline V gene, CDR1 is MGHRA and CDR2 is YSYEKL. There are 17 residues in the CDR3. CDR3 sequence reads: CASSHPRGDNANYGYTF. For the CDR3, the DNA is TGCGCCAGCAGCCACCCCCGGGGGGACAACGCTAACTATGGCTACACCTTC.

This clonotype has only a few counts. The J gene is TRBJ2-3, the V gene TRBV6-1; TRBD1 matches at 7 bases. This CDR3 is 16 amino acids long. V lost 6 bases and J lost 0; bases outside the gene matches: 9. The germline CDR1 and CDR2 sequences are MNHNS and SASEGT. CDR3 nucleotide sequence: TGTGCCAGCAGAGAAAGGGGACAGCCAAGCACAGATACGCAGTATTTT. Translation: CASRERGQPSTDTQYF.

The chain joins TRBV27 to TRBJ2-2, with TRBD1 identical over 9 bases. In germline, CDR1 is MNHEY, CDR2 SMNVEV (reference sequence). V lost 5 bases, J lost 6 bases, and 7 bases stayed unmatched. This CDR3 region has 15 residues. The DNA of the CDR3 is TGTGCCAGCAGTAAGCTGGGACAGGGCCCCGGGGAGCTGTTTTTT. Protein: CASSKLGQGPGELFF.

The rearrangement links TRBV20-1 to TRBJ2-3, with a weak D call TRBD2 (6 bases). Trimming stripped 0 bases from V and 2 bases from J, with 15 bases between. The CDR3 runs 16 residues. Germline CDR1 is DFQATT and CDR2 is SNEGSKA (reference sequence). CDR3 loop: CSARDPPGVITDTQYF. As DNA, the CDR3 is TGCAGTGCTAGAGATCCCCCGGGAGTGATCACAGATACGCAGTATTTT.

Points on this clonotype: This may arise from a read error, as a much more abundant clone is one base away. J is TRBJ1-5 and V is TRBV7-2; 7 nucleotides line up with TRBD1. The V gene end was trimmed by 8 bases and the J gene end by 6 bases; junction bases not matched to a gene: 7. The CDR3 extends over 13 amino acids. From germline, CDR1 is SGHTA and CDR2 FQGNSA. The CDR3 DNA sequence: TGTGCCAGCGGCAATGACAGGGTTCAGCCCCAGCATTTT. Translation gives CASGNDRVQPQHF. Combining the CDR3 with reference TRBV7-2 and TRBJ1-5 gives the whole variable domain GAGVSQSPSNKVTEKGKDVELRCDPISGHTALYWYRQSLGQGLEFLIYFQGNSAPDKSGLPSDRFSAERTGGSVSTLTIQRTQQEDSAVYLCASGNDRVQPQHFGDGTRLSIL.

The chain carries TRBV20-1 and TRBJ2-7; weak D call: TRBD2 (6 bases). The CDR3 consists of 16 residues. Germline V gene lookup returns CDR1 DFQATT and CDR2 SNEGSKA (reference sequence). V was clipped by 1 base and J by 3 bases, with 19 bases between them. The CDR3 nucleotides are TGCAGTGCTAGAGCGCCCGGCAGGCGGGGATTCTACGAGCAGTACTTC. Translation: CSARAPGRRGFYEQYF.

Many counts were recorded for this clonotype. The chain employs TRBV5-1 and TRBJ2-7, with 13 bases fitting TRBD2. The junction had 0 bases not matched to a gene; V was cut back by 4 bases and J by 2 bases. Germline V gene data show CDR1 as SGHRS and CDR2 as YFSETQ. The CDR3 totals 14 residues. CDR3: CASSGTSGAYEQYF. The CDR3 DNA reads as TGCGCCAGCAGCGGGACTAGCGGGGCCTACGAGCAGTACTTC.

This rearrangement joins TRBV10-3 to TRBJ2-2; 13 positions match TRBD2. The CDR3 is made up of 17 amino acids. Trimming at V came to 6 bases and at J to 0 bases, leaving 4 bases not matched to a gene. The germline V gene encodes CDR1 ENHRY and CDR2 SYGVKD. CDR3 loop: CAIRGTSGESNTGELFF. CDR3 bases: TGTGCCATCAGGGGGACTAGCGGGGAATCGAACACCGGGGAGCTGTTTTTT.

This clonotype was detected only a few times. The chain is built from TRBV12-3 or TRBV12-4 and TRBJ2-2; D tentatively fits TRBD1 or TRBD2 (6 bases each). This CDR3 contains 18 residues. Trimming took off 3 bases at V and 5 bases at J, with 22 bases between the two ends. CDR3 in amino acids: CASSFSPWGANPTGELFF. The CDR3 coding sequence is TGTGCCAGCAGTTTTTCCCCATGGGGGGCAAACCCTACCGGGGAGCTGTTTTTT.

This clonotype was picked up many times. This sequence joins TRBV12-3 or TRBV12-4 and TRBJ1-6, with 8 bases that match TRBD1. This CDR3 spans 14 amino acids. Trimming took 3 bases from V and 9 from J; bases not matched to a gene: 4. CDR3 in DNA: TGTGCCAGCAGTTTTGGACAGGGTGGTTCACCCCTCCACTTT. Its protein is CASSFGQGGSPLHF.

This chain links TRBV7-9 with TRBJ2-7, with 7 positions matching TRBD1. The germline gives CDR1 SEHNR, CDR2 FQNEAQ (reference sequence). V shed 4 bases and J 3 bases; nucleotides not matched to a gene: 12. The CDR3 covers 16 residues. CDR3 nucleotides: TGTGCCAGCAGCTCCCCGAATTGGGCAGGGGGCTACGAGCAGTACTTC. Protein sequence: CASSSPNWAGGYEQYF.

This clonotype was seen ten or more times. The CDR3 loop reads CASSFSSSNTGELFF. The CDR3 bases are TGTGCCAGCAGCTTTAGCAGTTCGAACACCGGGGAGCTGTTTTTT. This rearrangement joins TRBV7-2 to TRBJ2-2; D gene ambiguous. This CDR3 is built from 15 residues. V gave up 3 bases and J gave up 0 bases, with 8 bases separating them. Germline V lookup: CDR1 SGHTA, CDR2 FQGNSA.

This clonotype was observed a few times. The CDR3: CASRQHPNRDRGNEKLFF. CDR3 DNA sequence: TGCGCCAGCAGACAACATCCCAACCGGGACAGGGGGAATGAAAAACTGTTTTTT. The chain uses TRBV5-1 and TRBJ1-4; 11 nucleotides agree with TRBD1. The J segment lost 5 bases and the V segment lost 5 bases, leaving 14 bases of the junction unmatched. The germline CDR1 and CDR2 sequences are SGHRS and YFSETQ. This CDR3 comprises 18 residues.

This chain joins TRBV28 and TRBJ2-3; no firm D call. This CDR3 is built from 14 residues. Trimming removed 2 bases at V and 2 bases at J, with 8 bases between. From germline, CDR1 is MDHEN and CDR2 SYDVKM. The CDR3 bases are TGTGCCAGCAGTTTACCGCAGCTCACAGATACGCAGTATTTT. Amino acid sequence: CASSLPQLTDTQYF.

This clonotype was detected a few times. The rearrangement uses TRBV7-9 and TRBJ1-1; D is perhaps TRBD1 (6 bases). Trimming pared 1 base from V and 1 base from J, leaving 10 bases between. Germline V lookup: CDR1 SEHNR, CDR2 FQNEAQ (reference sequence). This CDR3 comprises 15 residues. The CDR3 bases are TGTGCCAGCAGCTTAGATGGGACAACGAACACTGAAGCTTTCTTT. This translates into CASSLDGTTNTEAFF.

This clonotype was seen many times. V is TRBV7-9 and J is TRBJ2-1, with D possibly TRBD1 on 6 matching bases. This CDR3 is 15 amino acids long. CDR1 is SEHNR, CDR2 FQNEAQ, per germline (reference sequence). The ends were cut back, 8 bases at V and 7 bases at J, with 21 bases in the middle. The DNA for the CDR3 is TGTGCCAGCGGACCACTAGGGGGAGTTGTGAATGAGCAGTTCTTC. Translated: CASGPLGGVVNEQFF.

This clonotype occurred a few times. The chain has TRBV12-3 or TRBV12-4 and TRBJ1-4; D unclear. The CDR3 is 13 residues long. V shed 5 bases and J shed 8 bases, with 12 bases lying between them. As DNA, the CDR3 is TGTGCCAGCAGTCTCCCGGTCGGCGAAAAACTGTTTTTT. As protein: CASSLPVGEKLFF.

This chain links TRBV20-1 with TRBJ1-2; a weak D match, TRBD1 (6 bases). CDR1 is DFQATT, CDR2 SNEGSKA, per germline (reference sequence). The CDR3 is 12 residues long. CDR3 residues: CRPGGRDYGYTF. Here the CDR3 DNA reads TGCAGACCCGGGGGCAGGGACTATGGCTACACCTTC.

This clonotype was seen only a few times. The J gene is TRBJ2-1, the V gene TRBV7-9; TRBD1 aligns across 9 bases. With V trimmed by 5 bases and J by 5 bases, 10 bases remained unmatched. Germline V gene lookup returns CDR1 SEHNR and CDR2 FQNEAQ (reference sequence). The CDR3 totals 16 residues. CDR3 loop: CASSESGQGLNNEQFF. DNA of the CDR3: TGTGCCAGCAGCGAATCGGGACAGGGACTTAACAATGAGCAGTTCTTC.

This clonotype showed up just a few times. V and J are TRBV12-3 or TRBV12-4 and TRBJ2-7; 8 bases align to TRBD2. CDR3 size: 14 residues. V trimming: 8 bases; J trimming: 8 bases; junction bases outside the gene matches: 14. CDR3 bases: TGTGCCAGCGCGCTATCGGGGGGGAACCTCAAGCAGTACTTC. This translates into CASALSGGNLKQYF.

V and J are TRBV6-1 and TRBJ2-7, with TRBD1 matching 9 bases. There are 13 residues in the CDR3. CDR1 and CDR2 from the germline V gene are MNHNS and SASEGT. V lost 6 bases, J lost 6 bases, and 6 bases stayed unmatched. The CDR3 sequence: CASRTGTGSEQYF. In DNA form, the CDR3 reads TGTGCCAGCAGGACCGGGACAGGGAGCGAGCAGTACTTC.